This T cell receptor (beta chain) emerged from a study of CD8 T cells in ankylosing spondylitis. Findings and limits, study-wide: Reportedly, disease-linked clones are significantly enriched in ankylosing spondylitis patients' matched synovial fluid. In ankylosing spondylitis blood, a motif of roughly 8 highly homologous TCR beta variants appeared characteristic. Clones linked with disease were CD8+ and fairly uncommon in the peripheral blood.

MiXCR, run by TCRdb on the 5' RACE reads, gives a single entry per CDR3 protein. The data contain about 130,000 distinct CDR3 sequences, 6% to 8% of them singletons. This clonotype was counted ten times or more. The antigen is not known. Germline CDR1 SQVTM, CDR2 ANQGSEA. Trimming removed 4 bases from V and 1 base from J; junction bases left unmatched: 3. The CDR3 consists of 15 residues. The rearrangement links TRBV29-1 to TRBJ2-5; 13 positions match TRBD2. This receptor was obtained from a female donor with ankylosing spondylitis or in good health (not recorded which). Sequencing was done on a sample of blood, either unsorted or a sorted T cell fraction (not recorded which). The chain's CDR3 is CSVGTSGGIQETQYF. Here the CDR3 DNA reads TGCAGCGTTGGGACTAGCGGGGGCATCCAAGAGACCCAGTACTTC.